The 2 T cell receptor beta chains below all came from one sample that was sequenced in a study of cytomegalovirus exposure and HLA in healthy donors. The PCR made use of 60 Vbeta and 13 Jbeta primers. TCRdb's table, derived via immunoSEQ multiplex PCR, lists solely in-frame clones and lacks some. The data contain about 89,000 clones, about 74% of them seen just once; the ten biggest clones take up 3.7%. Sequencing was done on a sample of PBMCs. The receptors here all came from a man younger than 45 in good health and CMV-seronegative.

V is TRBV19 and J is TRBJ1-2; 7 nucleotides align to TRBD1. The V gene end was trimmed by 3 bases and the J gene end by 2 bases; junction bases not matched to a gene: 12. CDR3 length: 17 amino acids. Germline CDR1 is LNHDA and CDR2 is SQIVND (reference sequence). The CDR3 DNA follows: TGTGCCAGTAGTATGTTGGGTACAGGGGAAATAAACTATGGCTACACCTTC. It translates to CASSMLGTGEINYGYTF.

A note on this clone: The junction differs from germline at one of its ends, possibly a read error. CDR3 residues: CASSEAGDRGHFPLYGHTF. CDR3 sequence (DNA): TGTGCCAGCAGCGAAGCCGGGGACAGGGGCCATTTCCCCCTCTATGGCCACACCTTC. The chain joins TRBV2 to TRBJ1-2, with 10 bases identical to TRBD1. The CDR3 runs 19 residues. Looked up from germline, CDR1 is SNHLY and CDR2 is FYNNEI. Drawing the rest from reference TRBV2 and TRBJ1-2, the complete variable domain is EPEVTQTPSHQVTQMGQEVILRCVPISNHLYFYWYRQILGQKVEFLVSFYNNEISEKSEIFDDQFSVERPDGSNFTLKIRSTKLEDSAMYFCASSEAGDRGHFPLYGHTFGSGTRLTVV.